Sequencing of this T cell receptor (beta chain) was carried out in a study of beta chain features in type 1 diabetes. The CDR3 is 15 residues long. The V gene's germline CDR1 is MNHEY and CDR2 SVGAGI. V was clipped by 3 bases and J by 3 bases, with 15 bases between them. Reverse transcribing all isolated RNA meant expressed TCRB transcripts were sequenced. The repertoire was sequenced with immunoSEQ multiplex PCR; TCRdb's copy has only in-frame clones and lacks some. The sample yields under 950,000 clones, about a sixth seen once. The source is a young woman in good health. The V and J genes are TRBV6-5 and TRBJ2-7, with D perhaps matching TRBD1 (5 bases). Source material: naive CD4+ T cells from blood. CDR3 amino acids: CASSYRAGKDYEQYF. CDR3 in DNA: TGTGCCAGCAGTTATCGAGCAGGGAAAGACTACGAGCAGTACTTC.